This record covers a single T cell receptor beta chain. The assay was immunoSEQ multiplex PCR, and TCRdb's table has in-frame clones only and misses some. Of over 70,000 clones detected, about 87% appear once; the ten largest clones hold around 1%. The data stem from a study of blood T cell repertoires in COVID-19. CDR1 is SGHDN, CDR2 FVKESK, per germline. This CDR3 is 16 amino acids long. V was shortened by 6 bases and J by 5 bases, with 19 bases between the two germline ends. The sequenced sample was peripheral blood. The V call is TRBV14, the J call TRBJ2-2; D ambiguous. The clonotype originates from a human donor in a cohort sampled during active COVID-19. In nucleotides, the CDR3 is TGTGCCAGCAGTCCACCGGGTTTTATGATAACCGGGGAGCTGTTTTTT. Translating gives CASSPPGFMITGELFF.